This T cell receptor beta chain derives from a study of T cells in Graves' hyperthyroidism and ophthalmopathy (dated by TCRdb to between 2019 and 2020). General notes on the study: Peripheral blood samples were taken at initial diagnosis, before any treatment was given. In addition, the study compared T-cell repertoires in thyroid tissue and in blood from about six Graves' hyperthyroidism patients. A discovery cohort of roughly 100 patients, roughly 45 with Graves' ophthalmopathy and 57 with stable Graves' hyperthyroidism, was used to find distinguishing TCR V-J signatures. An independent validation cohort of around 20 hyperthyroidism patients and roughly 16 patients who later progressed to ophthalmopathy tested prospective prediction of ophthalmopathy. The roughly 100 discovery patients were randomly split 7:3 into training and test sets. After blood sampling, hyperthyroidism patients were treated with methimazole at a starting dose of 30 mg daily, and ophthalmopathy patients were treated with high-dose intravenous methylprednisolone. According to the paper, TCR Vbeta CDR3 sequencing was carried out on 120 to 150 peripheral blood samples, which came from under 50 ophthalmopathy, 75 or so hyperthyroidism and roughly 17 progressor patients. What the authors observed across the whole study: Sample size was not statistically predetermined, and blinding of investigators to group allocation was not performed. In cross-validation, a model built on a 13 V-J signature told ophthalmopathy apart from stable hyperthyroidism with 87.88% sensitivity and roughly 83% specificity, and in testing the same model reached 80%/75%. In validation, the model predicted progression to ophthalmopathy a median of 6.5 months before onset, with 70% to 71% sensitivity and just under 75% specificity. Most expanded thyroid clonotypes (frequency above 0.001) were also found in blood, which suggests that blood repertoires may mirror thyroid immune responses.

This clonotype has a single count. Its antigen target is currently unknown. Base quality data are lacking; no much larger clone is found one base away. On its own, one read is weak support. Stable Graves' hyperthyroidism was defined as the absence of progression to ophthalmopathy over 18 months of follow-up. Hyperthyroidism patients were newly diagnosed, with disease duration under 2 months, and aged 18 to 65 years. The study excluded patients with uncontrolled infections, other autoimmune diseases, pregnancy or lactation. Diagnoses relied on clinical symptoms, serum thyroxine and TRAb, thyroid ultrasound and orbital computed tomography. PBMCs were separated from roughly 9.6 ml of fresh peripheral blood using Ficoll-Paque density gradient centrifugation. Total RNA was extracted with Trizol reagent, and quality was checked on an Agilent 2100 Bioanalyzer. TCR beta CDR3 regions were amplified from RNA transcripts. For the first round of RT-PCR on the TCR CDR3, the HTBI primer set was used together with the Qiagen OneStep RT-PCR kit. The libraries were constructed in a second round of multiplex PCR and then size-selected and purified. Libraries were sequenced paired-end with 100 bp reads on an Illumina HiSeq2000. The authors' pipeline ran thus. SOAPnuke was used to process the raw data, with reads discarded if the reads contained adapters or uncalled bases, had a mean Phred below 15, or lacked an exact constant-primer or identifier match. COPE v1.2.5 was used to merge the high-quality paired reads, and each unique nucleotide sequence was defined as a clonotype. Clonotypes were aligned to IMGT TRBV, TRBD and TRBJ reference segments using MiTCR v1.1. The analysis included only V-J combinations with a frequency above 0.0001, which together covered approximately 99% of the repertoires. The TCS score was defined as F50 (clonal expansion) divided by E x V (chaos), with BLOSUM62-based TCRdist calculated between CDR3 peptides within each V-J. Welch's t-statistics and random forest reduced around 520 V-J features to 10 to 15, which were used in a naive Bayes classifier (R e1071). TCRdb itself trimmed the public reads at Q25 with fastp, ran MiXCR and retained productive beta chains. Rows with one shared CDR3 protein collapse into an entry with the most common genes and DNA. In this record, the V and J calls reflect TCRdb's handling and not the investigators' own analysis. The sample table lists roughly 170,000 distinct CDR3 sequences, 15% to 20% of them with a count of one. 25% to 30% of the sample is in the top ten clones.

There are 16 amino acids in the CDR3, from cysteine to phenylalanine inclusive. The sequence is cut down to CDR3 DNA, 48 bases in frame from base 1. The germline V gene (reference sequence) provides CDR1 DFQATT and CDR2 SNEGSKA. Cut back by 1 base and 1 base, the V and J ends lie 15 bases apart. The receptor was derived from a woman aged 45-59 years with Graves' hyperthyroidism. Rearrangement joined TRBV20-1 to TRBJ2-3; no D gene can be assigned with confidence. The specimen sequenced was blood. The nucleotide sequence is TGCAGTGCTAGAGTAGCAGTGGGGTTGCGCACAGATACGCAGTATTTT. The translation is CSARVAVGLRTDTQYF.